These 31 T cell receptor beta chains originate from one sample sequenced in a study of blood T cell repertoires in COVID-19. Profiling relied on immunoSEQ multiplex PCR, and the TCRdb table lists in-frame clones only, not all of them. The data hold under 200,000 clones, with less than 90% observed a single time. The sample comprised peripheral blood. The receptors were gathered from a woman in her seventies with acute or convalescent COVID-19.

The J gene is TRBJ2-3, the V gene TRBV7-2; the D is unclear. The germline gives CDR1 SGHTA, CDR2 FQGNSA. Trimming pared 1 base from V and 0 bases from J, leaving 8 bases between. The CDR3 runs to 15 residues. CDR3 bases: TGTGCCAGCAGCTTAGTTCCGTCCAGCACAGATACGCAGTATTTT. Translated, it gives CASSLVPSSTDTQYF.

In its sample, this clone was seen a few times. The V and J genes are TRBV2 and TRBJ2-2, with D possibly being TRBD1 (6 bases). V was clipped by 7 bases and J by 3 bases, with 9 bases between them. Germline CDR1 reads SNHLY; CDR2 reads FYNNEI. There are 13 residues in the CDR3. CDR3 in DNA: TGTGCCAGCAAAGGGGGTCACACCGGGGAGCTGTTTTTT. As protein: CASKGGHTGELFF.

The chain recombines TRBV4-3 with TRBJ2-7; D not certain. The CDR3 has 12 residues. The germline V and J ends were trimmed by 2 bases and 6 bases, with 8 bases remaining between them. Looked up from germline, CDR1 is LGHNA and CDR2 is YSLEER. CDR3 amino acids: CASSQIGGEQYF. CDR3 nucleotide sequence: TGCGCCAGCAGCCAAATTGGCGGCGAGCAGTACTTC.

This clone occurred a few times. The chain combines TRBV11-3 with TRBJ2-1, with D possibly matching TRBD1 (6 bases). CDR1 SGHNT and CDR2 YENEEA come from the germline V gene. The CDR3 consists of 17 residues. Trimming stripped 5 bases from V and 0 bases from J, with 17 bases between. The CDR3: CASSPFGTLSSYNEQFF. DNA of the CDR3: TGTGCCAGCAGCCCATTTGGGACATTGAGCTCCTACAATGAGCAGTTCTTC. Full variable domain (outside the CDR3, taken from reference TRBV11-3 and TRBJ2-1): EAGVVQSPRYKIIEKKQPVAFWCNPISGHNTLYWYLQNLGQGPELLIRYENEEAVDDSQLPKDRFSAERLKGVDSTLKIQPAELGDSAVYLCASSPFGTLSSYNEQFFGPGTRLTVL.

The CDR3 protein is CASSLEGRGNSPLHF. Written as DNA, the CDR3 is TGTGCCAGCAGCTTGGAAGGCAGGGGAAATTCACCCCTCCACTTT. The rearrangement uses TRBV5-6 and TRBJ1-6, with TRBD1 as a possible D gene (6 bases). This CDR3 region has 15 residues. Germline values: CDR1 SGHDT, CDR2 YYEEEE. Trimming removed 0 bases at V and 7 bases at J, with 11 bases between.

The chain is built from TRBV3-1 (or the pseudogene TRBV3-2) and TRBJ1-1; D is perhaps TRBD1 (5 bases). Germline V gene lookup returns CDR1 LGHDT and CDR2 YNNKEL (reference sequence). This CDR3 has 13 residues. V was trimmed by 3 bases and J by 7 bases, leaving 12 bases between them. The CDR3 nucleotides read TGTGCCAGCAGCCAGGCTCGGGGGGGTGAAGCTTTCTTT. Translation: CASSQARGGEAFF.

The CDR3, as DNA: TGTGCCAGCAGCTTGCCCGGGGCCTACGAGCAGTACTTC. It specifies CASSLPGAYEQYF. The chain joins TRBV7-2 to TRBJ2-7, with TRBD2 as a possible D gene (5 bases). CDR3 length: 13 amino acids. V was pared by 3 bases and J by 2 bases, with 8 bases between. The V gene's germline CDR1 is SGHTA and CDR2 FQGNSA.

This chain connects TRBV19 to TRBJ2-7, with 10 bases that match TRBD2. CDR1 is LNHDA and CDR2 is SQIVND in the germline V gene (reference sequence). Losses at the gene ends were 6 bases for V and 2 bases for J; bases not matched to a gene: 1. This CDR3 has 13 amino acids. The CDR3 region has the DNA TGTGCCAGTAGACTAGCGGGAACCTACGAGCAGTACTTC. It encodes CASRLAGTYEQYF.

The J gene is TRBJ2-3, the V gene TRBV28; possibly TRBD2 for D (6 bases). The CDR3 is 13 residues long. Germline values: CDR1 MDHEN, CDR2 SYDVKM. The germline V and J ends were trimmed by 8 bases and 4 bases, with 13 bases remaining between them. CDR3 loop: CASGMPGADTQYF. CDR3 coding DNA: TGTGCCAGCGGTATGCCGGGGGCAGATACGCAGTATTTT.

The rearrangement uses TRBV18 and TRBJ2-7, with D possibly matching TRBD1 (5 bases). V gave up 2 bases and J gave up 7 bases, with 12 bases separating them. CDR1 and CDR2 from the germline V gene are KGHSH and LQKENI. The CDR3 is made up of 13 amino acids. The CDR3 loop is CASSPVPQGEQYF. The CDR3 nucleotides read TGTGCCAGCTCACCAGTTCCCCAGGGAGAGCAGTACTTC.

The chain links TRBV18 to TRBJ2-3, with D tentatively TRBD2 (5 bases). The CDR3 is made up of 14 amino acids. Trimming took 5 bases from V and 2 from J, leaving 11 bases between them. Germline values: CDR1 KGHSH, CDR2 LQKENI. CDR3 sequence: CASSAGILTDTQYF. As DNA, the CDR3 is TGTGCCAGCTCAGCCGGGATTCTCACAGATACGCAGTATTTT.

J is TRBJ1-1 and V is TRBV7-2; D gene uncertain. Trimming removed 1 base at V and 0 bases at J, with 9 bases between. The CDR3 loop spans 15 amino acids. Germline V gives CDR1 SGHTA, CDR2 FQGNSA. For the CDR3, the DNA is TGTGCCAGCAGCTTAGGTCGGACTATGAACACTGAAGCTTTCTTT. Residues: CASSLGRTMNTEAFF.

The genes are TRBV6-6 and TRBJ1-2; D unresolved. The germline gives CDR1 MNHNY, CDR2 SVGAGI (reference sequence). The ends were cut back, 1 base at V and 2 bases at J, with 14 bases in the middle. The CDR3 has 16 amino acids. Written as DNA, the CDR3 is TGTGCCAGCAGTTACTTTTATAGACGGGAGAACTATGGCTACACCTTC. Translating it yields CASSYFYRRENYGYTF.

CDR3 coding DNA: TGTGCCACCAGCAGAGCTAAACAGGGTCTTAATACGAGCACCGGGGAGCTGTTTTTT. Protein product: CATSRAKQGLNTSTGELFF. This chain joins TRBV15 and TRBJ2-2, with D perhaps TRBD1 (6 bases). Looked up from germline, CDR1 is LNHNV and CDR2 is YYDKDF (reference sequence). V was cut by 1 base and J by 4 bases, with 22 bases left in between. The CDR3 has 19 residues.

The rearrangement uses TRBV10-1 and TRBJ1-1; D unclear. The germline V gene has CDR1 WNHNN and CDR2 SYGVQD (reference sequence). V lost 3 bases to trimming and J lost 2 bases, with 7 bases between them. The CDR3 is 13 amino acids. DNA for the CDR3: TGCGCCAGCAGTGAACAGCAAAACACTGAAGCTTTCTTT. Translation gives CASSEQQNTEAFF.

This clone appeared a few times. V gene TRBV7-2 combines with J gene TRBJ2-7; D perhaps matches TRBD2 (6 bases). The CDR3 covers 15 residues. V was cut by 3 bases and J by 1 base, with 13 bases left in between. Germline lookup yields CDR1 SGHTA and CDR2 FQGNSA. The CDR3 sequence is CASSLRDAESYEQYF. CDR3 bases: TGTGCCAGCAGCTTGCGGGACGCCGAATCCTACGAGCAGTACTTC.

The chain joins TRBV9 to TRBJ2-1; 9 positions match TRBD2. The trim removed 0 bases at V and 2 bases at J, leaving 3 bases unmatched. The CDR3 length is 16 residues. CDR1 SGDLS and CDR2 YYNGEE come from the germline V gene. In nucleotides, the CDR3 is TGTGCCAGCAGCGTAGGTGCGGGAGGGCCCTACAATGAGCAGTTCTTC. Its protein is CASSVGAGGPYNEQFF.

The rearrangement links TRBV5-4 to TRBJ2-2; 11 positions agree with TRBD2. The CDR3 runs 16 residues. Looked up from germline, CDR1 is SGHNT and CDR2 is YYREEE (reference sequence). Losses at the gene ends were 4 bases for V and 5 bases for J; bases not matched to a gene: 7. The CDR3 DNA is TGTGCCAGCAGCATTCCGGGACTAGCGGATACCGGGGAGCTGTTTTTT. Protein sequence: CASSIPGLADTGELFF.

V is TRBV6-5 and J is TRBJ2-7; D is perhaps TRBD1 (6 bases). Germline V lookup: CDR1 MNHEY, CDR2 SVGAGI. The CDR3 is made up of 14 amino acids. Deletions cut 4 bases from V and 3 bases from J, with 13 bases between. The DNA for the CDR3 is TGTGCCAGCAGTTCGCCGGGACAATACTACGAGCAGTACTTC. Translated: CASSSPGQYYEQYF.

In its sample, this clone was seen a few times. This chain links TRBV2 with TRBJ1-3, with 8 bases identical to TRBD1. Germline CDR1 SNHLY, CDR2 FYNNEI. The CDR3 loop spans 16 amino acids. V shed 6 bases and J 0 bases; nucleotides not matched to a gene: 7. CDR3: CASSGPGGRSGNTIYF. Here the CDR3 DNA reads TGTGCCAGCAGCGGGCCAGGGGGCCGCTCTGGAAACACCATATATTTT.

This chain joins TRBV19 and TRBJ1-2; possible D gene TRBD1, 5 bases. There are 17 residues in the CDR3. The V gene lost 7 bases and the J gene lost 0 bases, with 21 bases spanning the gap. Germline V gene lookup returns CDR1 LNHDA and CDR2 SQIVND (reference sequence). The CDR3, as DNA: TGTGCCAGTACCATCACTGGTGGGGGGAAGGCTAACTATGGCTACACCTTC. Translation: CASTITGGGKANYGYTF.

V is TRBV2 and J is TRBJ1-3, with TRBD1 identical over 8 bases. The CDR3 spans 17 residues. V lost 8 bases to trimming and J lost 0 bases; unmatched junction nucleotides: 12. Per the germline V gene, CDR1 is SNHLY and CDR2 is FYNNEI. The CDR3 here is CASQQGGTPVSGNTIYF. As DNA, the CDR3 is TGTGCCAGCCAACAGGGGGGGACTCCTGTCTCTGGAAACACCATATATTTT.

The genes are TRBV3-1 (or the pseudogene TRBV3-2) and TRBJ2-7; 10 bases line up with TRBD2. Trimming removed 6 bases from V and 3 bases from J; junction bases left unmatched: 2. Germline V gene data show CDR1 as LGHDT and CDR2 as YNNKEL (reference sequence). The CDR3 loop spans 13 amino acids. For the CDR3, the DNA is TGTGCCAGCAGATCTAGCGGGGGCTACGAGCAGTACTTC. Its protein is CASRSSGGYEQYF.

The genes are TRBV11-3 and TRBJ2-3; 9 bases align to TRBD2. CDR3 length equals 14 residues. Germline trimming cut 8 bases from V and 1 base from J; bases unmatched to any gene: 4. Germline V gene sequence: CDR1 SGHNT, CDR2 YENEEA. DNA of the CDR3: TGTGCCAGCGCACTAGCGGGCCGCACAGATACGCAGTATTTT. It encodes CASALAGRTDTQYF. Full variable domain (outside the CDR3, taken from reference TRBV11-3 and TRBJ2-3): EAGVVQSPRYKIIEKKQPVAFWCNPISGHNTLYWYLQNLGQGPELLIRYENEEAVDDSQLPKDRFSAERLKGVDSTLKIQPAELGDSAVYLCASALAGRTDTQYFGPGTRLTVL.

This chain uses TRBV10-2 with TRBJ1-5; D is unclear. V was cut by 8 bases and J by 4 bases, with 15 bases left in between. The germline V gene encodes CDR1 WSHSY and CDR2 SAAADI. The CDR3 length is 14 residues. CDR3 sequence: CASGRLAENQPQHF. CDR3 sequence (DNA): TGCGCCAGCGGCAGATTGGCGGAGAATCAGCCCCAGCATTTT.

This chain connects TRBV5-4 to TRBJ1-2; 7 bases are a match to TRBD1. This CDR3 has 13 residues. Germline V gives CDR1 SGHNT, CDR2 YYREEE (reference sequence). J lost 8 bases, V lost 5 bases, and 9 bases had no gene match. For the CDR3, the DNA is TGTGCCAGCAGACCGACAGGGCTCCTAGGCTACACCTTC. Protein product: CASRPTGLLGYTF. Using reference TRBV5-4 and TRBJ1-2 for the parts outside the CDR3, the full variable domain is ETGVTQSPTHLIKTRGQQVTLRCSSQSGHNTVSWYQQALGQGPQFIFQYYREEENGRGNFPPRFSGLQFPNYSSELNVNALELDDSALYLCASRPTGLLGYTFGSGTRLTVV.

The CDR3 region is CASSADPLPGGEQYF. The CDR3 DNA is TGTGCCAGCAGTGCGGACCCTCTCCCAGGAGGCGAGCAGTACTTC. The chain is built from TRBV6-4 and TRBJ2-7; a weak D match, TRBD2 (5 bases). Germline V lookup: CDR1 MRHNA, CDR2 SNTAGT. The V end lost 4 bases, the J end lost 6 bases, and 19 bases lay between the germline ends. This CDR3 is 15 amino acids long.

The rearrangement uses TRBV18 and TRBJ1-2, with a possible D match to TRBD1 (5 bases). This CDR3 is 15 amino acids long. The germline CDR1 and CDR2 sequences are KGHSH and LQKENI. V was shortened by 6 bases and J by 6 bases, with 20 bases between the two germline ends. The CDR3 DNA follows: TGTGCCAGCTCGCTCACAGACAGCAGGCTCAATGGCTACACCTTC. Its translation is CASSLTDSRLNGYTF.

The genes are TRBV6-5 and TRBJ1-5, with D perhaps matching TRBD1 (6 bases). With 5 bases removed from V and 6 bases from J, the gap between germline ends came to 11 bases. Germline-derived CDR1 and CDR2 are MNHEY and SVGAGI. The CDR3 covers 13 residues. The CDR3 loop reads CASSHRAGQPQHF. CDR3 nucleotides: TGTGCCAGCAGTCACAGGGCTGGTCAGCCCCAGCATTTT.

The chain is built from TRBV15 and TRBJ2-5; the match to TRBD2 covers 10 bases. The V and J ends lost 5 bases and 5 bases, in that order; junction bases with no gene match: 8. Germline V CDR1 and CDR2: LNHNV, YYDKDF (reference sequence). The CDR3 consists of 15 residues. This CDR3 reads CATSRPGLAKETQYF. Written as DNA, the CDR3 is TGTGCCACCAGCCGACCGGGACTAGCGAAGGAGACCCAGTACTTC.

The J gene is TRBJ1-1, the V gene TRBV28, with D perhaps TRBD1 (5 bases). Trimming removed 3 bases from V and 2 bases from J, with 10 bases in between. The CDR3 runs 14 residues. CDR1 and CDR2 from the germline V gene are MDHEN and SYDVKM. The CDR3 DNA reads TGTGCCAGCAGTTTGGGGGGTCCAAACACTGAAGCTTTCTTT. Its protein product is CASSLGGPNTEAFF.